Detailed here is one TCR beta chain. The V gene lost 2 bases and the J gene lost 0 bases, with 11 bases spanning the gap. Germline assignment: CDR1 MNHNY and CDR2 SVGAGI (reference sequence). The CDR3 has 15 residues. TCRdb's copy holds only in-frame clones and misses some; the assay was immunoSEQ multiplex PCR. The sample contains roughly 510,000 clones, roughly 87% of which appear only once. The data are from a study of Ad26.COV2.S vaccination and SARS-CoV-2 variants. The treatment: some 20 received Ad26.COV2.S at low or high dose, single or two shots; roughly five received placebo; per-sample allocation not given. The samples were gathered on day 63 after the first injection of vaccine or placebo.

J is TRBJ2-7 and V is TRBV6-6; D gene ambiguous. The sequence was collected from a person aged 18-65 years who received the Ad26.COV2.S COVID-19 vaccine or a placebo. Material: peripheral blood, obtained in a trial of Ad26.COV2.S vaccine versus placebo. The CDR3 sequence: CASSYPAINSYEQYF. CDR3 nucleotide sequence: TGTGCCAGCAGTTACCCGGCCATCAACTCCTACGAGCAGTACTTC.